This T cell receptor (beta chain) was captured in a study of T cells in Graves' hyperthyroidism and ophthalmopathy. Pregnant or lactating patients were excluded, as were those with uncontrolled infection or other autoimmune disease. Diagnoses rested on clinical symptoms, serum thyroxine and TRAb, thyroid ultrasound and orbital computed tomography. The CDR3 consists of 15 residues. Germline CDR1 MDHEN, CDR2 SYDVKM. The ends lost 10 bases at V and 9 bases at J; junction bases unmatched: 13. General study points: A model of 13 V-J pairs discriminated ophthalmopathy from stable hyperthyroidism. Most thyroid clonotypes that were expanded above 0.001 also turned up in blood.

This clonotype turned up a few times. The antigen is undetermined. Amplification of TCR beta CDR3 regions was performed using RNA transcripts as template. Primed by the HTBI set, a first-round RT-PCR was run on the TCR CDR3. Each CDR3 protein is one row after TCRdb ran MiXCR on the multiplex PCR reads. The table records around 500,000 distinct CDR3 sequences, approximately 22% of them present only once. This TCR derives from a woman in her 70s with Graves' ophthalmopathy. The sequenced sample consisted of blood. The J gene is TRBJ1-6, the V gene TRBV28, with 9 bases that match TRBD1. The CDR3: CATLTVGQGSSPLHF. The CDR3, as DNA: TGTGCCACCCTTACAGTGGGACAGGGCAGTTCACCCCTCCACTTT. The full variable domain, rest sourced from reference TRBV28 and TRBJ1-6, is DVKVTQSSRYLVKRTGEKVFLECVQDMDHENMFWYRQDPGLGLRLIYFSYDVKMKEKGDIPEGYSVSREKKERFSLILESASTNQTSMYLCATLTVGQGSSPLHFGNGTRLTVT.